The 10 T cell receptor beta chains listed next were all sequenced from one sample in a study of T-cell reconstitution after alpha-beta-depleted transplantation in children. The authors prepared the TCRbeta library with unique molecular identifiers. TCRdb fed the PCR reads into MiXCR, producing one record per CDR3 protein. The profile shows roughly 300,000 distinct CDR3 sequences, roughly 10% of them singletons. Sequencing was performed on peripheral blood, taken 180 days after TCRalphabeta/CD19-depleted stem cell transplant. The receptors shown here come from a male patient between 2 and 15 years old who had a stem cell transplant for chronic granulomatous disease, so the T cells may come from the graft donor.

The gene calls are TRBV18 and TRBJ2-7, with 7 bases lining up with TRBD1. After removal of 5 bases from V and 3 bases from J, the junction contained 7 bases not matched to a gene. This CDR3 is built from 14 residues. Germline V lookup: CDR1 KGHSH, CDR2 LQKENI. DNA for the CDR3: TGTGCCAGCTCATTAGGGACAGAAAACTACGAGCAGTACTTC. Protein product: CASSLGTENYEQYF.

This clonotype was counted many times. The chain is built from TRBV20-1 and TRBJ2-7, with 9 bases matching TRBD1. Germline values: CDR1 DFQATT, CDR2 SNEGSKA (reference sequence). The CDR3 is made up of 15 amino acids. After removal of 0 bases from V and 5 bases from J, the junction contained 8 bases not matched to a gene. The CDR3 DNA reads as TGCAGTGCTAGAGACTGGGGACAGGGAAGGGACGAGCAGTACTTC. Translating gives CSARDWGQGRDEQYF.

This clonotype was recorded at least ten times. The chain uses TRBV10-3 and TRBJ2-3; D tentatively fits TRBD1 or TRBD2 (5 bases each). From germline, CDR1 is ENHRY and CDR2 SYGVKD. The CDR3 is 16 amino acids. V lost 2 bases to trimming and J lost 2 bases, with 14 bases between them. Written as DNA, the CDR3 is TGTGCCATCAGTGAGCGGAGCCGGGGCCCCACAGATACGCAGTATTTT. This translates into CAISERSRGPTDTQYF.

This clonotype came up many times. V usage is TRBV7-7 and J usage is TRBJ2-7; D not resolved. V dropped 1 base and J dropped 0 bases, with 4 bases sitting between them. This CDR3 spans 13 amino acids. Germline CDR1 reads SSHAT; CDR2 reads FNYEAQ (reference sequence). The CDR3 nucleotides read TGTGCCAGCAGCTTAGGACTCTCCTACGAGCAGTACTTC. Protein: CASSLGLSYEQYF.

This clonotype was observed at least ten times. The CDR3 nucleotides read TGCGCCAGCAGCCAAGCCTCCTGGGGCGTGTTCAAAAACATTCAGTACTTC. It codes for CASSQASWGVFKNIQYF. The chain uses TRBV4-3 and TRBJ2-4, with a tentative D call TRBD1 (5 bases). Germline lookup yields CDR1 LGHNA and CDR2 YSLEER. Trimming took off 1 base at V and 3 bases at J, with 16 bases between the two ends. This CDR3 is built from 17 residues.

This clonotype was seen a few times. The V and J genes are TRBV13 and TRBJ2-1; D is ambiguous. The CDR3 sequence is 13 residues long. Trimming took 4 bases from V and 3 from J, leaving 7 bases between them. Germline assignment: CDR1 PRHDT and CDR2 FYEKMQ (reference sequence). CDR3 sequence: CASSYPSYNEQFF. The DNA for the CDR3 is TGTGCCAGCAGCTACCCCAGCTACAATGAGCAGTTCTTC.

Ten or more counts support this clonotype. V is TRBV4-3 and J is TRBJ2-6; 7 positions match TRBD1. J lost 0 bases, V lost 0 bases, and 8 bases had no gene match. The CDR3 length is 19 residues. The germline V gene encodes CDR1 LGHNA and CDR2 YSLEER. The CDR3 is CASSQDWRQGNSGANVLTF. The DNA of the CDR3 is TGCGCCAGCAGCCAAGATTGGCGACAGGGCAACTCTGGGGCCAACGTCCTGACTTTC.

This clonotype appeared many times. The chain links TRBV5-1 to TRBJ2-1; D is ambiguous. V dropped 4 bases and J dropped 0 bases, with 17 bases sitting between them. The CDR3 runs to 17 residues. From germline, CDR1 is SGHRS and CDR2 YFSETQ. In DNA, the CDR3 is TGCGCCAGCAGCATACACGAGACCCAAAGCTCCTACAATGAGCAGTTCTTC. Its translation is CASSIHETQSSYNEQFF.

The chain employs TRBV5-5 and TRBJ2-3; TRBD1 aligns across 12 bases. The V and J ends lost 4 bases and 14 bases, in that order; junction bases with no gene match: 14. The CDR3 is 15 residues long. The germline CDR1 and CDR2 sequences are SGHKS and YYEKEE (reference sequence). The CDR3 DNA reads TGTGCCAGCAGCCTCGGGACAGGGGGCTTAGATAGGCCGTATTTT. Translation gives CASSLGTGGLDRPYF.

In this sample, this clonotype turned up many times. This sequence joins TRBV5-1 and TRBJ2-2; 8 nucleotides agree with TRBD2. V lost 4 bases, J lost 2 bases, and 4 bases stayed unmatched. The length of the CDR3 is 15 residues. Looked up from germline, CDR1 is SGHRS and CDR2 is YFSETQ. Here the CDR3 DNA reads TGCGCCAGCAGCGAAAGCGGGGGAAACACCGGGGAGCTGTTTTTT. Translation gives CASSESGGNTGELFF.